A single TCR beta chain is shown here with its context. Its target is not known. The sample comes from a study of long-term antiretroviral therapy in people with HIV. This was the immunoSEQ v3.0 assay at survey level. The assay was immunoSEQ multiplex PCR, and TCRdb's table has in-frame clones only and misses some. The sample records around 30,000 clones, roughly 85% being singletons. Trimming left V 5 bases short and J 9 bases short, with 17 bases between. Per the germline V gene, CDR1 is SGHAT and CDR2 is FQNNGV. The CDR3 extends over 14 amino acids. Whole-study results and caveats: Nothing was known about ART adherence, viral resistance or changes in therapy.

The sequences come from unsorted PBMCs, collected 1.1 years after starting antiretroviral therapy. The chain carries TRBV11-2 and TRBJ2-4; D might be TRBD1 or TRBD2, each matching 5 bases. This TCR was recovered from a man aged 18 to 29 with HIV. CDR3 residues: CASSELRGRRIQYF. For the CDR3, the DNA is TGTGCCAGCAGCGAACTCCGGGGACGGCGCATTCAGTACTTC.